The present T cell receptor (beta chain) was sequenced within a study of molecular identifiers for immune sequencing clone quantification. The length of the CDR3 is 16 residues. CDR1 SNHLY and CDR2 FYNNEI come from the germline V gene. The V and J ends lost 0 bases and 2 bases respectively, with 12 bases between them. In its sample, this clonotype was seen a few times. As CD8+CD4-CCR7+CD45RA+ cells, naive CD8 T cells were sorted. Previously described methods and listed TCR primers were employed for the bulk TCR libraries. A single record per CDR3 protein comes from TCRdb applying MiXCR to the PCR reads. Of around 6,000 distinct CDR3 sequences in the sample, roughly 15% were seen once.

This chain joins TRBV2 and TRBJ2-3, with D unresolved. This receptor was identified in a human donor in good health. Some libraries in this study had Jurkat cell RNA spiked in. Sequenced: naive CD8+ T cells from blood, with Jurkat cell RNA spiked in. The subset: FACS-sorted CD8+CD4-CCR7+CD45RA+ naive T cells. The CDR3 sequence is CASSEAVSSYTDTQYF. CDR3 in DNA: TGTGCCAGCAGTGAAGCCGTTTCCAGCTACACAGATACGCAGTATTTT.